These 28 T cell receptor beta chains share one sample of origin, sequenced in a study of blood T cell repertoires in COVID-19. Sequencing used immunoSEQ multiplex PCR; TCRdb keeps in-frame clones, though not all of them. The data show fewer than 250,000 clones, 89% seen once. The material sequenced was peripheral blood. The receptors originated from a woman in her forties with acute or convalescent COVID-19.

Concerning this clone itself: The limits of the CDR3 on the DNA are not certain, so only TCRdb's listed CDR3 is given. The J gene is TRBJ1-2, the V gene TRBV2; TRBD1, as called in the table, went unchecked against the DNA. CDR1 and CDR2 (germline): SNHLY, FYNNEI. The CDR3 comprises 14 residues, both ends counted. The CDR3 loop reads CASSSSGQGIGYTF.

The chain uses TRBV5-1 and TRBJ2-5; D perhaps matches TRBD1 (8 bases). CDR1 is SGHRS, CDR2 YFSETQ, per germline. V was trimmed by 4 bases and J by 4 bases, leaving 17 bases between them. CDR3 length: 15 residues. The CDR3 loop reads CASSTRGRGGETQYF. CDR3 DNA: TGCGCCAGCAGCACCAGGGGGCGCGGGGGAGAGACCCAGTACTTC.

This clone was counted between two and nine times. CDR3 residues: CATSDPTGSDTEAFF. CDR3 nucleotide sequence: TGTGCCACCAGTGATCCGACAGGGTCGGACACTGAAGCTTTCTTT. The rearrangement uses TRBV24-1 and TRBJ1-1; 7 bases align to TRBD1. This CDR3 contains 15 residues. V was pared by 3 bases and J by 3 bases, with 6 bases of the junction left unmatched. The V gene's germline CDR1 is KGHDR and CDR2 SFDVKD.

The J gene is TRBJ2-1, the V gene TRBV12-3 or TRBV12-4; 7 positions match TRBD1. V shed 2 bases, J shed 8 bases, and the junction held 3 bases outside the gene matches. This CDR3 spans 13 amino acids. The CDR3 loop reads CASSLYRGHEQFF. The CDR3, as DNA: TGTGCCAGCAGTTTATACAGGGGACATGAGCAGTTCTTC.

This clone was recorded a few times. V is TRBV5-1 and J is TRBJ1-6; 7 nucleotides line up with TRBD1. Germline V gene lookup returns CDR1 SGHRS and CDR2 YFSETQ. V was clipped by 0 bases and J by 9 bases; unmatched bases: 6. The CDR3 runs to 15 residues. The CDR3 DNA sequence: TGCGCCAGCAGCTTGGAATCAGGGGGTCGTTCACCCCTCCACTTT. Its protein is CASSLESGGRSPLHF.

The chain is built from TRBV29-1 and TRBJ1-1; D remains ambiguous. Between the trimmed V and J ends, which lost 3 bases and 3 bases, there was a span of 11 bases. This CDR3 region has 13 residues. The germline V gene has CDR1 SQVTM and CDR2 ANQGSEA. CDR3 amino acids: CSVDLEVDTEAFF. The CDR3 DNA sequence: TGCAGCGTTGACCTCGAGGTCGACACTGAAGCTTTCTTT.

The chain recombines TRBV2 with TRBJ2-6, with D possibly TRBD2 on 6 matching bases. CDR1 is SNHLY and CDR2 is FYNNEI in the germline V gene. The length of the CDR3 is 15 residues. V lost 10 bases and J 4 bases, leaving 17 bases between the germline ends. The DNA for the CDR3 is TGTGCCATCTCTGAGGCGGGGTCCGGGGCCAACGTCCTGACTTTC. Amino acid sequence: CAISEAGSGANVLTF.

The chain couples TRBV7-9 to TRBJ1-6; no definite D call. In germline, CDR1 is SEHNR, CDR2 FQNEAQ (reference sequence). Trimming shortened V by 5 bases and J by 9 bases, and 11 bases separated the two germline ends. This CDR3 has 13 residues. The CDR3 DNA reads TGTGCCAGCAGCGCACTTAGCATTTCACCCCTCCACTTT. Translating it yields CASSALSISPLHF.

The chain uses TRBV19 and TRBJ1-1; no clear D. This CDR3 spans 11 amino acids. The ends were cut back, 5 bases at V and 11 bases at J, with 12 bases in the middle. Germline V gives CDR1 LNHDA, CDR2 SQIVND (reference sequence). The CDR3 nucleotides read TGTGCCAGTAGTCGATGGGAGGAGGCTTTCTTT. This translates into CASSRWEEAFF.

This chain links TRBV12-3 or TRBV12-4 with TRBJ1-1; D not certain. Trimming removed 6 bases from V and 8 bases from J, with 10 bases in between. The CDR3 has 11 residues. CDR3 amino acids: CASRSEVEAFF. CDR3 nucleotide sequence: TGTGCCAGCAGATCGGAGGTAGAAGCTTTCTTT.

The CDR3 sequence is CASSLTGGRRYGYTF. CDR3 DNA: TGTGCCAGCAGCCTTACAGGGGGCCGTCGGTATGGCTACACCTTC. The chain carries TRBV14 and TRBJ1-2; 9 bases agree with TRBD1. The V gene's germline CDR1 is SGHDN and CDR2 FVKESK. The CDR3 covers 15 residues. With 4 bases clipped from V and 5 bases from J, the junction kept 8 bases outside the gene matches.

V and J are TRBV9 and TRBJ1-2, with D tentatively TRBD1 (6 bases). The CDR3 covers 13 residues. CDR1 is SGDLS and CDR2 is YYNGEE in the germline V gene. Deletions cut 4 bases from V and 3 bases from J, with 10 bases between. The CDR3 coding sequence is TGTGCCAGCAGCCCTCACAGGGACTATGGCTACACCTTC. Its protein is CASSPHRDYGYTF. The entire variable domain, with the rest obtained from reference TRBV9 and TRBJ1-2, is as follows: DSGVTQTPKHLITATGQRVTLRCSPRSGDLSVYWYQQSLDQGLQFLIQYYNGEERAKGNILERFSAQQFPDLHSELNLSSLELGDSALYFCASSPHRDYGYTFGSGTRLTVV.

As DNA, the CDR3 is TGTGCCAGCAGCTTTGGGCCCAGCTACGAGCAGTACGTC. It yields the protein CASSFGPSYEQYV. The rearrangement links TRBV7-8 to TRBJ2-7; D remains unclear. In germline, CDR1 is SGHVS, CDR2 FQNEAQ. V was shortened by 3 bases and J by 3 bases, with 9 bases between the two germline ends. CDR3 size: 13 residues.

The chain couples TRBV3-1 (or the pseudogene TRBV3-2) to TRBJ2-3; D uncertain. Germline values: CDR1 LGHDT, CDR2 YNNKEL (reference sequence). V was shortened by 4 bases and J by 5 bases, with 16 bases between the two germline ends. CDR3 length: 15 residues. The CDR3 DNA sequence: TGTGCCAGCAGCCGTTTCGAAGGAGCCGGAGATACGCAGTATTTT. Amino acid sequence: CASSRFEGAGDTQYF.

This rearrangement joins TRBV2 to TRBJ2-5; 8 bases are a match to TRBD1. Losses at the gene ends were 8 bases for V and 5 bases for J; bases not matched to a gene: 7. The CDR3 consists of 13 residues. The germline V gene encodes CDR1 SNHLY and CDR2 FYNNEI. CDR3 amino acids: CASASGGRETQYF. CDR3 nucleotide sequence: TGTGCCAGCGCCTCAGGGGGCAGGGAGACCCAGTACTTC.

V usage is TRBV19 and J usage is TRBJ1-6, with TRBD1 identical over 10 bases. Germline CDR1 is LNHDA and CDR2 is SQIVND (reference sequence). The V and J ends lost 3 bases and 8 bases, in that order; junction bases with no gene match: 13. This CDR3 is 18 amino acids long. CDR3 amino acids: CASSIGTGEPIKDSPLHF. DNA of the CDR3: TGTGCCAGTAGTATCGGGACAGGGGAACCAATCAAGGATTCACCCCTCCACTTT.

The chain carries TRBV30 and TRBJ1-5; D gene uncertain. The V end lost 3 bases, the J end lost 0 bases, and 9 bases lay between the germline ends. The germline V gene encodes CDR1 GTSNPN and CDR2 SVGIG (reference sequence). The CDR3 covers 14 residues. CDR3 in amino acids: CAWRERRSNQPQHF. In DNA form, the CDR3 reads TGTGCCTGGAGGGAGCGACGTAGCAATCAGCCCCAGCATTTT.

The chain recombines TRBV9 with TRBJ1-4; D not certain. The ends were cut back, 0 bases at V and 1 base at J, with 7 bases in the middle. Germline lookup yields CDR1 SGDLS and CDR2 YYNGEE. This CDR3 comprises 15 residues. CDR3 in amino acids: CASSVGSGTNEKLFF. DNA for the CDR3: TGTGCCAGCAGCGTAGGATCAGGAACTAATGAAAAACTGTTTTTT.

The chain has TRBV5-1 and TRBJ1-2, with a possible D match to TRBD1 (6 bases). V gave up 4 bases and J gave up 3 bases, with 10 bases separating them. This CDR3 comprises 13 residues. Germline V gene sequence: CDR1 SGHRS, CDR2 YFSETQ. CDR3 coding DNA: TGCGCCAGCAGCCCGGCAGGGGACTATGGCTACACCTTC. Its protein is CASSPAGDYGYTF.

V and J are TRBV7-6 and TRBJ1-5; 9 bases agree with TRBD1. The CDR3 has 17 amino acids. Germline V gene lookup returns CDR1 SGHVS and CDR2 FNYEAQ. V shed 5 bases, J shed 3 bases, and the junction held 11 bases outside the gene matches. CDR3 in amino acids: CASSLRSGTGTNQPQHF. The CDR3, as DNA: TGTGCCAGCAGCCTACGTTCCGGGACAGGGACCAATCAGCCCCAGCATTTT. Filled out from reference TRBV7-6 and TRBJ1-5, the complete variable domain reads GAGVSQSPRYKVTKRGQDVALRCDPISGHVSLYWYRQALGQGPEFLTYFNYEAQQDKSGLPNDRFSAERPEGSISTLTIQRTEQRDSAMYRCASSLRSGTGTNQPQHFGDGTRLSIL.

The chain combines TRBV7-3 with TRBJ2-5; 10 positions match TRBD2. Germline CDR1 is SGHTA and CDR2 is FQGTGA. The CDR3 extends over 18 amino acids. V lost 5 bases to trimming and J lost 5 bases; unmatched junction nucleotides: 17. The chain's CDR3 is CASSHHAAGGPRRETQYF. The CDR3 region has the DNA TGTGCCAGCAGCCATCATGCAGCGGGGGGGCCGCGAAGGGAGACCCAGTACTTC.

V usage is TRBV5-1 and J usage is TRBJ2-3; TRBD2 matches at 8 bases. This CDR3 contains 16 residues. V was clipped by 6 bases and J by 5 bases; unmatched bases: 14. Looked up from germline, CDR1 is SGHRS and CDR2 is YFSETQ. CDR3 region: CASKTRGGRGVDTQYF. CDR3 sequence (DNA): TGCGCCAGCAAGACTCGCGGGGGGCGGGGAGTAGATACGCAGTATTTT.

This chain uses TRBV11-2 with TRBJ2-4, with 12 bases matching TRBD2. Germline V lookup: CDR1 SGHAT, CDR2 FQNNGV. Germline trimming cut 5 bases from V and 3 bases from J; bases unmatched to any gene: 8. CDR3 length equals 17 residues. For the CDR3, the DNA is TGTGCCAGCAGCGTCCTAGCGGGGGGGCTGGGCAAAAACATTCAGTACTTC. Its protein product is CASSVLAGGLGKNIQYF.

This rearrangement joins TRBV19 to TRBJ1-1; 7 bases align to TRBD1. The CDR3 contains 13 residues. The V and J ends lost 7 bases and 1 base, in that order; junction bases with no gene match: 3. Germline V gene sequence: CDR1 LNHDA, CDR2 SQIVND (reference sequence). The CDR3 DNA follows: TGTGCCAGTAATAACAGGGGGAACACTGAAGCTTTCTTT. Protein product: CASNNRGNTEAFF.

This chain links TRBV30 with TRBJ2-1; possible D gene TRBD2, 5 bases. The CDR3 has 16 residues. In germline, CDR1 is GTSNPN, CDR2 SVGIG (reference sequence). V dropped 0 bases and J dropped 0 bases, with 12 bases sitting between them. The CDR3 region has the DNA TGTGCCTGGAGTGTACGGACTTTAAGCTCCTACAATGAGCAGTTCTTC. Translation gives CAWSVRTLSSYNEQFF.

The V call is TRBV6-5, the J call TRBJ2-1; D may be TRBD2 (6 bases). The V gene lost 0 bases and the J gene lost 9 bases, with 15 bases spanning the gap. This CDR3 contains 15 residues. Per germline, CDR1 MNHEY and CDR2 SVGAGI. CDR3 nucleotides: TGTGCCAGCAGTTACTCGACCTGGAGGGCCGCTGAGCAGTTCTTC. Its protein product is CASSYSTWRAAEQFF.

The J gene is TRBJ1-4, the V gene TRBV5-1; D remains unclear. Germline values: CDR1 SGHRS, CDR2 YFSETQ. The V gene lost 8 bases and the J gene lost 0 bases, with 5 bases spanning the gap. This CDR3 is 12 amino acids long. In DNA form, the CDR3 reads TGCGCCAGTAGTGCAACTAATGAAAAACTGTTTTTT. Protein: CASSATNEKLFF.

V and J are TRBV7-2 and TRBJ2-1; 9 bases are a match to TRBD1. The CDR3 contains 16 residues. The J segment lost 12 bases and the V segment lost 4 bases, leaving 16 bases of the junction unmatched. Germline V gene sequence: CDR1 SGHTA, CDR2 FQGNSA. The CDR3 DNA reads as TGTGCCAGCAGCTCCCGACTACAGGGGGCGCGGCGGGGGCAGTTCTTC. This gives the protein CASSSRLQGARRGQFF.